This T cell receptor (beta chain) was sequenced for a study of identical twins. cDNA molecules carried unique molecular identifiers, and template switching added a universal primer site. TCRdb passed the 5' RACE reads through MiXCR, listing each CDR3 protein once. The top ten clones hold approximately 14% of a sample with hundreds of thousands of distinct CDR3 sequences, about 20% of them seen once. The CDR3 sequence is 16 residues long. V lost 3 bases and J lost 4, with 16 bases in between. The V gene's germline CDR1 is MGHRA and CDR2 YSYEKL. These data were also filed under a second study, of T cells expressing NK-cell markers. That source adds: Dominant NKG2C+ clonotype frequencies of about 1.0-8% of CD8+ T cells were measured in more than five donors.

The TCR originated in a woman aged 18-29 years in good health. The V and J genes are TRBV4-1 and TRBJ2-1; D may correspond to TRBD1 or TRBD2 (5 bases each). Sequences were obtained from PBMCs. This chain's CDR3 is CASSQGELGDYNEQFF. CDR3 nucleotide sequence: TGCGCCAGCAGCCAGGGCGAGCTGGGGGATTACAATGAGCAGTTCTTC.